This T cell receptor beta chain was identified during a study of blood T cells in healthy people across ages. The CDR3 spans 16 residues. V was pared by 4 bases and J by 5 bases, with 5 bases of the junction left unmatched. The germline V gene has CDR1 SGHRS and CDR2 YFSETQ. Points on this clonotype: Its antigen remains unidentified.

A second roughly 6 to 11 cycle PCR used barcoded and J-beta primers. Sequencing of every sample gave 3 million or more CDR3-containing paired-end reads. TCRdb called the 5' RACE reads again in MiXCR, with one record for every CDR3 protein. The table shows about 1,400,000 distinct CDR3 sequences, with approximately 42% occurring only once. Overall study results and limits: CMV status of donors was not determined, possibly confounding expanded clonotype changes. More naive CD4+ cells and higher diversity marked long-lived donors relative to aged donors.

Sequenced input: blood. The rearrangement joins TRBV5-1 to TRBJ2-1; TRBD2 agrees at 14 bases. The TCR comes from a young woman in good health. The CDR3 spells CASSMRLAGGNNEQFF. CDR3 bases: TGCGCCAGCAGCATGAGACTAGCGGGGGGGAACAATGAGCAGTTCTTC.